The present entry profiles one TCR beta chain with its context. No cognate antigen has been identified for it. Base qualities were left out, and no much larger clone turns up one base away. Per the germline V gene (reference sequence), GTSNPN is the CDR1 and SVGIG is the CDR2. The CDR3 holds 12 amino acids from the cysteine to the phenylalanine. Left in the record is the CDR3 DNA by itself, 36 bases read in frame from the first base. V loses 3 bases, J loses 7 bases, and the germline ends lie 12 bases apart. This specimen comes from a study of CD8+ T cells in alopecia areata (dated by TCRdb to the late 2010s). Looking at the study overall: The treated patients, all with moderate-to-severe alopecia areata, were enrolled in an open-label pilot trial of oral tofacitinib given at 5 to 10 mg twice daily. RNA was extracted with the PAXgene miRNA kit for fixed scalp, the miRNeasy kit for PBMCs, and the RNeasy kit for mouse skin. Biopsies were taken from tofacitinib-treated patients at baseline and again at 4 and 24 weeks into treatment, and several of those patients also had a later scalp biopsy. TCRbeta CDR3 regions were amplified by immunoSEQ multiplex PCR using 35 Vbeta forward and 13 Jbeta reverse primers. Tofacitinib was administered for 6 to 18 months, and 6 months of follow-up off drug were then conducted to assess delayed response and recurrence. On the human side, TCRbeta sequencing was run on scalp tissue and on sorted CD4+ and CD8+ peripheral blood T cells from healthy controls and from alopecia areata patients with either patchy or totalis/universalis disease. Disease severity in treated patients was measured with the SALT score, which quantifies the percentage of affected scalp surface area. Scalp clonality was compared across normal scalp (n=4), patchy alopecia areata scalp (n=8), and alopecia totalis/universalis scalp (n=8). The study used high-throughput TCRbeta sequencing to examine T cell clonal expansion in alopecia areata, in both the C3H/HeJ mouse model and human patients. The full study reports these points: Many expanded lesional clones were found to persist in scalp and blood during tofacitinib treatment, and relapse after treatment cessation may be partly explained by this persistence. Compared with normal scalp, lesional scalp had higher clonality and more expanded CD8+ clones, particularly in alopecia totalis/universalis, a pattern that suggests antigenic drive. Scalp clonality and the number of expanded CD8+ clones among the top 100 scalp clones were significantly decreased by tofacitinib. Scalp TCR repertoire analysis is complicated because resident alphabeta T cells in normal human skin are also sequenced, whereas mouse skin is dominated by gammadelta T cells. Compared with mice, TCR sequences shared between patients were less clear, possibly partly because of HLA diversity across the patient population. Because the treated cohort was small and had only one nonresponder, larger studies are needed to examine links between baseline CD8+ expansion and response.

Receptor amplification or capture employed the immunoSEQ multiplex PCR assay. RNA was extracted from all samples and reverse transcribed into cDNA as template for TCR sequencing. SuperScript III was used to make first-strand cDNA, primed with a 2:1 mix of oligo-dT and random hexamers. A synthetic immune receptor repertoire was used to measure amplification bias, and any remaining bias was corrected computationally. The study's processing was this. Raw reads were preprocessed to remove errors, and CDR3 was defined according to IMGT conventions as the region from the conserved cysteine to phenylalanine. To get clonality, Shannon entropy was normalized by log2 of the number of productive unique TCRs and the result was subtracted from 1. CD4 or CD8 identity of scalp clones was inferred by cross-referencing scalp TCRbeta sequences with sorted blood CD4 and CD8 repertoires. TCRdb carries this immuneACCESS record with in-frame sequences only. Its versions omit some clonotypes, under half of them owing to an unresolved V gene in the studies checked, with the rest unexplained. V and J calls and clone size are copied from that table; D and trimming were computed from the DNA. The sample table lists about 180,000 clones, approximately 52% of them with a count of one. The leading ten clones occupy about a sixth of the sample.

The intended sense of this specimen's treatment or condition label: oral pan-JAK inhibitor, 5-10 mg twice daily. Peripheral blood and lesional scalp punch biopsies were obtained from patients with alopecia areata. PBMCs were isolated by density centrifugation and stained for CD3, CD4 and CD8, after which CD4+ and CD8+ T cells were sorted on a FACSAria. The clonotype was recovered from a human donor with alopecia areata. The source material was CD4+ T cells sorted from blood, sampled at approximately week 61, from a patient treated with tofacitinib. The rearrangement combines TRBV30 with TRBJ1-2; the D segment could be TRBD1, given 5 matching bases. The CDR3 corresponds to CAWREAGGGYTF. The base sequence is TGTGCCTGGAGAGAGGCCGGGGGTGGCTACACCTTC. Here the CDR3 is joined to the reference TRBV30 and TRBJ1-2 genes, and the full variable domain is: SQTIHQWPATLVQPVGSPLSLECTVEGTSNPNLYWYRQAAGRGLQLLFYSVGIGQISSEVPQNLSASRPQDRQFILSSKKLLLSDSGFYLCAWREAGGGYTFGSGTRLTVV.